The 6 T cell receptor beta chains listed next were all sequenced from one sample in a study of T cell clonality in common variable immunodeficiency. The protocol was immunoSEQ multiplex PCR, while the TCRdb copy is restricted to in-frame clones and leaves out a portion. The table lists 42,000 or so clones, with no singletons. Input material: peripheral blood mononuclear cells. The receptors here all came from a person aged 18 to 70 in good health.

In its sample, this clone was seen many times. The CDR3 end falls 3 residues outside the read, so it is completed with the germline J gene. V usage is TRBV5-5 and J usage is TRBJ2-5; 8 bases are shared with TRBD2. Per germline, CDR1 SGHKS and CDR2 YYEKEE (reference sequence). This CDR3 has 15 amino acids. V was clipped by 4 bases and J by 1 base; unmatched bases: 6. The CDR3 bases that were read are TGTGCCAGCAGCCGGGGGGGGAGTACCCAAGAGACC. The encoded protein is CASSRGGSTQET. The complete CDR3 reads CASSRGGSTQETQYF.

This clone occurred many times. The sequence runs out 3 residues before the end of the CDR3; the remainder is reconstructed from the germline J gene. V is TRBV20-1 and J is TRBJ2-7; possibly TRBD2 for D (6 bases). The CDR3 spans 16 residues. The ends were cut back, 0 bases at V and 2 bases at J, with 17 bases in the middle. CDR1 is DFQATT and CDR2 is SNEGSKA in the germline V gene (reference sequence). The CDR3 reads CSARESGGESPYEQYF. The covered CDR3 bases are TGCAGTGCTAGAGAAAGTGGAGGGGAGTCCCCCTACGAG.

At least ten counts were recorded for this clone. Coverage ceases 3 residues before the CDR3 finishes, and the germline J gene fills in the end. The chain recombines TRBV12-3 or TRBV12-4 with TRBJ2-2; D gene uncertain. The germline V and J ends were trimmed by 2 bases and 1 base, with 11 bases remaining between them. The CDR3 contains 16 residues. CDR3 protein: CASSLKAPGNTGELFF. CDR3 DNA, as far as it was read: TGTGCCAGCAGTTTAAAAGCCCCAGGGAACACCGGGGAG.

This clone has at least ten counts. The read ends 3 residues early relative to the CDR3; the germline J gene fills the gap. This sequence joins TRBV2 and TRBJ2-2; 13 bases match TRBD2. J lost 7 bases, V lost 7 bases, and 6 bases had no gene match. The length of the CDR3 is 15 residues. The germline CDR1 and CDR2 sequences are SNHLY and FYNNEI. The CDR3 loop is CASNGLAGEGGELFF. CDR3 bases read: TGTGCCAGCAATGGACTAGCGGGAGAGGGCGGGGAG.

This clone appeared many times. CDR3 sequence reads: CASSPGDSTDTQYF. The sequenced part of the CDR3 DNA is TGTGCCAGCTCACCCGGGGACTCGACAGATACG. The chain uses TRBV18 and TRBJ2-3; possibly TRBD2 for D (6 bases). The read stops 3 residues short of the end of the CDR3; the missing end is completed from the germline J gene. V was pared by 3 bases and J by 3 bases, with 10 bases between. The CDR3 covers 14 residues. Germline V gene data show CDR1 as KGHSH and CDR2 as LQKENI.

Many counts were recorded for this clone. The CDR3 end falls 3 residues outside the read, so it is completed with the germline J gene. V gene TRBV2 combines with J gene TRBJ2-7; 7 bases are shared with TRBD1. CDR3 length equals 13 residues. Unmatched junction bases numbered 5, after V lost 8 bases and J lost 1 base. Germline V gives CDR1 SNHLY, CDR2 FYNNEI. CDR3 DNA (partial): TGTGCCAGCCGACAGGGTGCTTCCTACGAG. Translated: CASRQGASYE. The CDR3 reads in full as CASRQGASYEQYF.